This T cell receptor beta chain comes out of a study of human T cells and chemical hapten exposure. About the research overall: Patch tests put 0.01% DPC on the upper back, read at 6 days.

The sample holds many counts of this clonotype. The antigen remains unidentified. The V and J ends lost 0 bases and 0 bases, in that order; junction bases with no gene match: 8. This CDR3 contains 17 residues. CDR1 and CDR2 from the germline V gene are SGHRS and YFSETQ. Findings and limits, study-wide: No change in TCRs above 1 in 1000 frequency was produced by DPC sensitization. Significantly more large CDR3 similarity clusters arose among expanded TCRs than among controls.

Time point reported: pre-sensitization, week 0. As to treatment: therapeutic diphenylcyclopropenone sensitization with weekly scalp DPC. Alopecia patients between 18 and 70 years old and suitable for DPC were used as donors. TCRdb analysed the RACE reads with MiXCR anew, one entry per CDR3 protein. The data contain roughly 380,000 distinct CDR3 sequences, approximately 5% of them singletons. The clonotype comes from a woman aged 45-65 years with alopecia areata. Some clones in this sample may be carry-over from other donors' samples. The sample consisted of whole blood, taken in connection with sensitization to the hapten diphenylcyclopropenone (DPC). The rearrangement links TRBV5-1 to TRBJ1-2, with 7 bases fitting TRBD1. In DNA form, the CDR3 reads TGCGCCAGCAGCTTGGACGGACAGGACCGCGCTAACTATGGCTACACCTTC. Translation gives CASSLDGQDRANYGYTF.